This TCR beta chain originates from a study of CD8 T cells in Susac syndrome. The authors reverse transcribed roughly 0.5 to 1 ug RNA with random hexamers. MiXCR, applied by TCRdb to the immunoSEQ multiplex PCR reads, yields one record per CDR3 protein. The sample yields 180,000 or so distinct CDR3 sequences, around 94% seen once. CD8+ and CD4+ T cells taken from blood had their TCR beta sequenced. The V end lost 4 bases, the J end lost 1 base, and 7 bases lay between the germline ends. The CDR3 is made up of 13 amino acids. The germline CDR1 and CDR2 sequences are LGHNA and YSLEER. The sequence was collected from a human donor in good health. The chain employs TRBV4-3 and TRBJ1-1; D may be TRBD1 (5 bases). The sample taken for sequencing was CD4+ T cells from PBMCs. The CDR3: CASSPTANTEAFF. Here the CDR3 DNA reads TGCGCCAGCAGCCCGACAGCGAACACTGAAGCTTTCTTT.